This T cell receptor (beta chain) was obtained from a study of OX40 agonist ivuxolimab in advanced cancers. Looking at the study overall: Dose-escalation cases comprised hepatocellular carcinoma, melanoma, renal cell or head and neck cancer. Partial responses were seen in three patients, one with hepatocellular carcinoma and two with cutaneous melanoma.

Measured with immunoSEQ multiplex PCR; TCRdb has only the in-frame clones, and not every one. The sample holds tens of thousands of clones, 88% seen once. The V end was cut by 4 bases, the J end by 4 bases, with 17 bases between. The CDR3 consists of 16 residues. Looked up from germline, CDR1 is LNHDA and CDR2 is SQIVND (reference sequence). This sequence originates from an adult with an advanced solid tumor such as melanoma, head and neck, liver or kidney cancer. This chain connects TRBV19 to TRBJ1-5, with a tentative D call TRBD1 (6 bases). The sample was CD4+ or CD8+ T cells sorted from blood, taken in a trial of the OX40 agonist ivuxolimab. The CDR3 DNA reads as TGTGCCAGTAGTACAGCAAGAGGGGGTTGGAATCAGCCCCAGCATTTT. This encodes CASSTARGGWNQPQHF.